The sequence of this TCR beta chain was determined in a study of glioma-infiltrating T cells after dendritic cell vaccination. This clone occurred a few times. The germline gives CDR1 SGDLS, CDR2 YYNGEE. Trimming took 4 bases from V and 1 from J; bases not matched to a gene: 9. The CDR3 covers 16 residues. Sequencing was performed with immunoSEQ multiplex PCR; in TCRdb, only in-frame clones are kept and a portion is missing. This sample has fewer than 45,000 clones; 82% occur once, and the top ten carry over 6.5%. The TCR was taken from a human donor with glioblastoma. The V gene is TRBV9, the J gene TRBJ2-5; 8 bases line up with TRBD1. The material was blood, obtained before dendritic cell vaccination. CDR3 DNA: TGTGCCAGCAGCCCAGGGGGCGGGGCCCTCCAAGAGACCCAGTACTTC. It yields the protein CASSPGGGALQETQYF.